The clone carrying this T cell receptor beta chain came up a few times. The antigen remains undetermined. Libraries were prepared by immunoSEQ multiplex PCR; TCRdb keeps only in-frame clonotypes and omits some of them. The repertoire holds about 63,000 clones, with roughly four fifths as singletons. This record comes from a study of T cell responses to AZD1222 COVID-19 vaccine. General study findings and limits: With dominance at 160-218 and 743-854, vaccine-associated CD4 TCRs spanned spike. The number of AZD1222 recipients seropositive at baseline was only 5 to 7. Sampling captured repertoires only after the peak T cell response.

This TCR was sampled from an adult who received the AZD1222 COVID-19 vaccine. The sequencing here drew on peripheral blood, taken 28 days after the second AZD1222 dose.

CDR3 in amino acids: CASSAEGGSYNEQFF. The CDR3 DNA sequence: TGTGCCAGCAGCGCAGAGGGGGGCTCCTACAATGAGCAGTTCTTC. The chain is built from TRBV9 and TRBJ2-1; tentatively, D is TRBD1 or TRBD2 (6 bases each). The CDR3 runs 15 residues. From germline, CDR1 is SGDLS and CDR2 YYNGEE. V dropped 3 bases and J dropped 0 bases, with 10 bases sitting between them.